The rows below give T cell receptor beta chains drawn from one sample of a study of blood T cell repertoires in COVID-19. Sequencing used immunoSEQ multiplex PCR; TCRdb keeps in-frame clones, though not all of them. The sample holds 50,000 to 75,000 clones, about nine tenths seen once. Sequenced input: peripheral blood. The receptors shown here come from a human donor in a cohort sampled during active COVID-19. The CDR3 runs from the conserved cysteine through the conserved F or W. The D gene is left open where the match is weak. Rows give clone size only sometimes, using once, few, many, or a class for an expanded clone.

clone_size: NA
d_call: NA
j_call: TRBJ2-1
v_call: TRBV28
cdr3_nt: TGTGCCAGCAGCCTAGCCGTGGCAAAGCAGTTCTTC
cdr3_aa: CASSLAVAKQFF

clone_size: NA
d_call: NA
j_call: TRBJ1-1
v_call: TRBV28
cdr3_nt: TGTGCCAGCAGTTTTCGGGGGGTCCCCGAAGCTTTCTTT
cdr3_aa: CASSFRGVPEAFF

clone_size: NA
d_call: TRBD2
j_call: TRBJ2-3
v_call: TRBV29-1
cdr3_nt: TGCAGCGTTACCGGGACTAGCGATCTTGGGGATACGCAGTATTTT
cdr3_aa: CSVTGTSDLGDTQYF

clone_size: NA
d_call: NA
j_call: TRBJ1-1
v_call: TRBV7-2
cdr3_nt: TGTGCCAGCAGCTTGGGCAGGGGTTGGGGCACTGAAGCTTTCTTT
cdr3_aa: CASSLGRGWGTEAFF

clone_size: NA
d_call: NA
j_call: TRBJ2-1
v_call: TRBV4-3
cdr3_nt: TGCGCCAGCAGCCAAGTGCCGACAAACCCCCTCTACAATGAGCAGTTCTTC
cdr3_aa: CASSQVPTNPLYNEQFF

clone_size: NA
d_call: TRBD2
j_call: TRBJ2-7
v_call: TRBV7-2
cdr3_nt: TGTGCCAGCAGCTTCCTGACTAGCGACGACGAGCAGTACTTC
cdr3_aa: CASSFLTSDDEQYF

clone_size: once
d_call: NA
j_call: TRBJ1-6
v_call: TRBV9
cdr3_nt: TGTGCCAGCAGCGTCAGGGGCGATAATTCACCCCTCCACTTT
cdr3_aa: CASSVRGDNSPLHF

clone_size: NA
d_call: NA
j_call: TRBJ2-7
v_call: TRBV9
cdr3_nt: TGTGCCAGCAGCGTAGGGGTAGCGGCCACCTACGAGCAGTACTTC
cdr3_aa: CASSVGVAATYEQYF

clone_size: NA
d_call: NA
j_call: TRBJ1-6
v_call: TRBV30
cdr3_nt: TGTGCCTGGAGTGTAGTCTCAGGGATGTCACCCCTCCACTTT
cdr3_aa: CAWSVVSGMSPLHF

clone_size: NA
d_call: NA
j_call: TRBJ1-5
v_call: TRBV2
cdr3_nt: TGTGCCAGCAGTGAAGCCGAGGGATCCCATCAGCCCCAGCATTTT
cdr3_aa: CASSEAEGSHQPQHF

clone_size: NA
d_call: TRBD1
j_call: TRBJ1-4
v_call: TRBV4-3
cdr3_nt: TGCGCCAGCAGCCAAGGGACAGGCAGAAGTAATGAAAAACTGTTTTTT
cdr3_aa: CASSQGTGRSNEKLFF

clone_size: NA
d_call: TRBD1
j_call: TRBJ2-7
v_call: TRBV25-1
cdr3_nt: TGTGCCAGCAGGGGGGACAGGGGGTACTCCTACGAGCAGTACTTC
cdr3_aa: CASRGDRGYSYEQYF

clone_size: NA
d_call: NA
j_call: TRBJ2-7
v_call: TRBV7-9
cdr3_nt: TGTGCCAGCAGCTTAGACCGCGCCTATTCCTACGAGCAGTACTTC
cdr3_aa: CASSLDRAYSYEQYF

clone_size: NA
d_call: TRBD2
j_call: TRBJ2-7
v_call: TRBV6-5
cdr3_nt: TGTGCCAGCAGTACACTAGCGGGAGAACGCGAGCAGTACTTC
cdr3_aa: CASSTLAGEREQYF

clone_size: NA
d_call: NA
j_call: TRBJ2-5
v_call: TRBV3-1/TRBV3-2
cdr3_nt: TGTGCCAGCAGCCAAGATCTAGGCGGGATTCGGAGAGAGACCCAGTACTTC
cdr3_aa: CASSQDLGGIRRETQYF

clone_size: NA
d_call: NA
j_call: TRBJ1-2
v_call: TRBV4-1
cdr3_nt: TGCGCCAGCAGCCAAGATACGGAGGGCTATGGCTACACCTTC
cdr3_aa: CASSQDTEGYGYTF

clone_size: NA
d_call: NA
j_call: TRBJ2-1
v_call: TRBV7-9
cdr3_nt: TGTGCCAGCAGCTTAGTCGGGGGAAACAATGAGCAGTTCTTC
cdr3_aa: CASSLVGGNNEQFF

clone_size: NA
d_call: NA
j_call: TRBJ2-1
v_call: TRBV11-2
cdr3_nt: TGTGCCAGCAGCTTAGATCCGGTGAGCTCCTACAATGAGCAGTTCTTC
cdr3_aa: CASSLDPVSSYNEQFF

clone_size: NA
d_call: TRBD2
j_call: TRBJ2-5
v_call: TRBV7-7
cdr3_nt: TGTGCTAGCAGCCAAAATAGCGGGGGACCTAAAGAGACCCAGTACTTC
cdr3_aa: CASSQNSGGPKETQYF

clone_size: NA
d_call: NA
j_call: TRBJ2-1
v_call: TRBV7-3
cdr3_nt: TGTGCCAGCAGCAAACAGGGTTTTAATTACAATGAGCAGTTCTTC
cdr3_aa: CASSKQGFNYNEQFF

clone_size: NA
d_call: NA
j_call: TRBJ1-2
v_call: TRBV11-2
cdr3_nt: TGTGCCAGCAGCGACGGGGGGAGGTATGGCTACACCTTC
cdr3_aa: CASSDGGRYGYTF

clone_size: NA
d_call: NA
j_call: TRBJ2-5
v_call: TRBV10-3
cdr3_nt: TGTGCCATCAATCGGGACAAACAAGAGACCCAGTACTTC
cdr3_aa: CAINRDKQETQYF

clone_size: NA
d_call: TRBD2
j_call: TRBJ2-3
v_call: TRBV5-4
cdr3_nt: TGTGCCAGCAGCTTACGACTAGCGGGGGGAACCACAGATACGCAGTATTTT
cdr3_aa: CASSLRLAGGTTDTQYF

clone_size: NA
d_call: NA
j_call: TRBJ1-3
v_call: TRBV5-1
cdr3_nt: TGCGCCAGCAGCTTGGGAGGAATTGGAAACACCATATATTTT
cdr3_aa: CASSLGGIGNTIYF

clone_size: NA
d_call: NA
j_call: TRBJ2-3
v_call: TRBV10-3
cdr3_nt: TGTGCCATCAGTGACGCCAGTCGACGAGGTACGCAGTATTTT
cdr3_aa: CAISDASRRGTQYF

clone_size: NA
d_call: NA
j_call: TRBJ2-4
v_call: TRBV19
cdr3_nt: TGTGCCAGTAGTATTGGGGGCAGGGGTGACATTCAGTACTTC
cdr3_aa: CASSIGGRGDIQYF

clone_size: NA
d_call: TRBD1
j_call: TRBJ2-7
v_call: TRBV6-5
cdr3_nt: TGTGCCAGCAGCGCCGGACGGACAGGGGTCCGCGAGCAGTACTTC
cdr3_aa: CASSAGRTGVREQYF

clone_size: NA
d_call: TRBD1
j_call: TRBJ1-1
v_call: TRBV4-1
cdr3_nt: TGCGCCAGCAGCCAAGAATGGAGGGGGCCTGTAAGGACTGAAGCTTTCTTT
cdr3_aa: CASSQEWRGPVRTEAFF

clone_size: NA
d_call: NA
j_call: TRBJ2-7
v_call: TRBV27
cdr3_nt: TGTGCCAGCAGCACCTTGGACAGAGCCTACGAGCAGTACTTC
cdr3_aa: CASSTLDRAYEQYF

clone_size: NA
d_call: TRBD2
j_call: TRBJ2-1
v_call: TRBV15
cdr3_nt: TGTGCCACCAGCAGAGGAAGGGCTAGCGGGGGGGCCGATGAGCAGTTCTTC
cdr3_aa: CATSRGRASGGADEQFF

clone_size: NA
d_call: NA
j_call: TRBJ1-2
v_call: TRBV30
cdr3_nt: TGTGCCTGGAGTGTACCCGGGGGAATCGGGGGCTACACCTTC
cdr3_aa: CAWSVPGGIGGYTF

clone_size: NA
d_call: TRBD2
j_call: TRBJ2-1
v_call: TRBV5-5
cdr3_nt: TGTGCCAGCAGCGTGGGACGGGGACTAACATACAATGAGCAGTTCTTC
cdr3_aa: CASSVGRGLTYNEQFF

clone_size: NA
d_call: TRBD2
j_call: TRBJ2-7
v_call: TRBV29-1
cdr3_nt: TGCAGCGTTCCAAGCGGGGGAAAAATGGGTACCGAGCAGTACTTC
cdr3_aa: CSVPSGGKMGTEQYF

clone_size: NA
d_call: TRBD1
j_call: TRBJ1-1
v_call: TRBV9
cdr3_nt: TGTGCCAGCAGCGCGACAGGGCAGAACACTGAAGCTTTCTTT
cdr3_aa: CASSATGQNTEAFF

clone_size: NA
d_call: NA
j_call: TRBJ2-1
v_call: TRBV7-9
cdr3_nt: TGTGCCAGCAGCTCTACCACAGGCTTCTCCTACAATGAGCAGTTCTTC
cdr3_aa: CASSSTTGFSYNEQFF

clone_size: once
d_call: TRBD2
j_call: TRBJ2-1
v_call: TRBV18
cdr3_nt: TGTGCCAGCTCACCACGACTGACTAGCGGCCAATACAATGAGCAGTTCTTC
cdr3_aa: CASSPRLTSGQYNEQFF

clone_size: NA
d_call: NA
j_call: TRBJ1-6
v_call: TRBV19
cdr3_nt: TGTGCCAGCAGAGACACCTATAATTCACCCCTCCACTTT
cdr3_aa: CASRDTYNSPLHF

clone_size: NA
d_call: NA
j_call: TRBJ1-1
v_call: TRBV27
cdr3_nt: TGTGCCAGCAGTTCCCTCCGCGTTACGAACACTGAAGCTTTCTTT
cdr3_aa: CASSSLRVTNTEAFF

clone_size: NA
d_call: TRBD1
j_call: TRBJ2-1
v_call: TRBV13
cdr3_nt: TGTGCCAGCAGCTTAGGGGGCGGGACAGGGAACAATGGGCAGTTCTTC
cdr3_aa: CASSLGGGTGNNGQFF

clone_size: few
d_call: TRBD2
j_call: TRBJ2-3
v_call: TRBV5-4
cdr3_nt: TGTGCCAGCAGCTCCCGGACTAGCGGGGGAGGAGATACGCAGTATTTT
cdr3_aa: CASSSRTSGGGDTQYF

clone_size: NA
d_call: NA
j_call: TRBJ2-3
v_call: TRBV7-9
cdr3_nt: TGTGCCAGCAGCCCCGGTCTGGGAGTTCAACTCACAGATACGCAGTATTTT
cdr3_aa: CASSPGLGVQLTDTQYF

clone_size: once
d_call: NA
j_call: TRBJ1-6
v_call: TRBV28
cdr3_nt: TGTGCCAGCAGTCTCCGGTCCTATAATTCACCCCTCCACTTT
cdr3_aa: CASSLRSYNSPLHF

clone_size: NA
d_call: NA
j_call: TRBJ2-3
v_call: TRBV7-3
cdr3_nt: TGTGCCAGCAGCTTGATAGTGACAGATACGCAGTATTTT
cdr3_aa: CASSLIVTDTQYF